Here is one T cell receptor (beta chain) with its context. Its antigen is undetermined. This entry comes from a study of identical twins. Overall study findings and caveats: The abundant beta clonotypes from cord blood had fewer insertions, and memory repertoires had none of this. The analysis was cross-sectional rather than longitudinal within donors.

Germline V gene sequence: CDR1 SGHTA, CDR2 FQGNSA. This CDR3 is 14 amino acids long. V dropped 8 bases and J dropped 7 bases, with 21 bases sitting between them. TCRdb independently ran MiXCR on the 5' RACE reads; one entry per CDR3 protein. The sample records 1.5 million or so distinct CDR3 sequences, about 32% being singletons. V is TRBV7-2 and J is TRBJ2-7; D is unclear. This sequence was found in a newborn girl in good health. Material for sequencing was cord blood. The DNA of the CDR3 is TGTGCCAGCTTAGTAGGTGGTTCCTACAATGAGCAGTACTTC. It specifies CASLVGGSYNEQYF.